The 2 T cell receptor beta chains listed next were all sequenced from one sample in a study of blood T cell repertoires in COVID-19. Libraries were prepared by immunoSEQ multiplex PCR; TCRdb keeps only in-frame clonotypes and omits some of them. The table shows more than 150,000 clones, with approximately 80% occurring only once. Sequenced: peripheral blood. Every receptor here comes from a human donor in a cohort sampled during active COVID-19.

This sequence joins TRBV4-1 and TRBJ2-7; 9 bases fit TRBD1. Germline CDR1 is MGHRA and CDR2 is YSYEKL. The CDR3 loop spans 15 amino acids. The trim removed 4 bases at V and 5 bases at J, leaving 9 bases unmatched. CDR3 DNA: TGCGCCAGCAGCCGGTCGGACAGGGGCGGCCACGAGCAGTACTTC. It specifies CASSRSDRGGHEQYF.

This clone appeared a single time. The rearrangement links TRBV18 to TRBJ2-1; 16 bases map to TRBD2. The ends lost 0 bases at V and 4 bases at J; junction bases unmatched: 0. This CDR3 has 17 residues. Germline CDR1 KGHSH, CDR2 LQKENI. This chain's CDR3 is CASSPPGLAGGYNEQFF. CDR3 bases: TGTGCCAGCTCACCACCGGGACTAGCGGGGGGGTACAATGAGCAGTTCTTC.